One sample yielded the 25 T cell receptor beta chains listed below, sequenced in a study of blood T cell repertoires in COVID-19. TCRdb's copy holds only in-frame clones and misses some; the assay was immunoSEQ multiplex PCR. Found here are roughly 70,000 clones, around 78% of them singletons; the top ten hold around a sixth. The sequenced material came from peripheral blood. The receptors originated from a human donor in a cohort sampled during active COVID-19.

V and J are TRBV11-1 and TRBJ2-6; tentative D call: TRBD1 (5 bases). Trimming shortened V by 4 bases and J by 0 bases, and 7 bases separated the two germline ends. This CDR3 region has 15 residues. Germline CDR1 and CDR2: SGHAT and FQDESV (reference sequence). The CDR3, as DNA: TGTGCCAGCAGCTCCGGACACTCTGGGGCCAACGTCCTGACTTTC. Encoded protein: CASSSGHSGANVLTF. The complete variable domain, with remaining parts taken from reference TRBV11-1 and TRBJ2-6, reads EAEVAQSPRYKITEKSQAVAFWCDPISGHATLYWYRQILGQGPELLVQFQDESVVDDSQLPKDRFSAERLKGVDSTLKIQPAELGDSAMYLCASSSGHSGANVLTFGAGSRLTVL.

The chain uses TRBV7-6 and TRBJ2-7; 10 nucleotides match TRBD2. V lost 2 bases and J lost 1; bases outside the gene matches: 5. The CDR3 totals 16 residues. Germline V lookup: CDR1 SGHVS, CDR2 FNYEAQ. The CDR3 loop reads CASSLYTSGVSYEQYF. CDR3 sequence (DNA): TGTGCCAGCAGCTTATACACTAGCGGGGTTTCCTACGAGCAGTACTTC.

This clone was recorded a few times. DNA for the CDR3: TGTGCCAGCAAGCGAGACAGGGGCGGGGACACTGAAGCTTTCTTT. Protein: CASKRDRGGDTEAFF. The J gene is TRBJ1-1, the V gene TRBV6-5, with TRBD1 matching over 8 bases. Losses at the gene ends were 7 bases for V and 3 bases for J; bases not matched to a gene: 10. The germline V gene has CDR1 MNHEY and CDR2 SVGAGI. CDR3 length equals 15 residues.

The chain recombines TRBV29-1 with TRBJ2-1, with 8 bases identical to TRBD1. With V trimmed by 4 bases and J by 5 bases, 4 bases remained unmatched. CDR1 and CDR2 (germline): SQVTM, ANQGSEA. The CDR3 has 13 amino acids. Here the CDR3 reads CSVAVTGDNEQFF. The CDR3 DNA reads as TGCAGCGTTGCTGTGACAGGGGACAATGAGCAGTTCTTC.

The chain joins TRBV19 to TRBJ1-3; 7 bases are shared with TRBD1. Germline CDR1 LNHDA, CDR2 SQIVND (reference sequence). J lost 2 bases, V lost 7 bases, and 11 bases had no gene match. This CDR3 is built from 16 residues. Here the CDR3 reads CASNKARGGPGNTIYF. CDR3 DNA: TGTGCCAGTAACAAAGCCCGAGGGGGCCCTGGAAACACCATATATTTT.

The CDR3 DNA reads as TGTGCCAGCAGCCAAGACAGGGAAGAAGCTTTCTTT. Its translation: CASSQDREEAFF. The V and J genes are TRBV28 and TRBJ1-1; 7 nucleotides line up with TRBD1. The V segment lost 6 bases and the J segment 8 bases; nucleotides outside the gene matches: 6. The CDR3 runs to 12 residues. Germline CDR1 and CDR2: MDHEN and SYDVKM.

With respect to this clone: One end of the junction does not line up with germline, which may come from a read error. This chain joins TRBV27 and TRBJ1-1; D is perhaps TRBD1 (6 bases). The V gene's germline CDR1 is MNHEY and CDR2 SMNVEV (reference sequence). The CDR3 loop spans 16 amino acids. This CDR3 is CASILTGTIMNTEAFF. The CDR3 DNA reads TGTGCCAGCATTTTAACGGGGACAATCATGAACACTGAAGCTTTCTTT.

This chain links TRBV4-3 with TRBJ2-3, with D tentatively TRBD2 (7 bases). This CDR3 region has 17 residues. The germline gives CDR1 LGHNA, CDR2 YSLEER. The germline V and J ends were trimmed by 4 bases and 1 base, with 18 bases remaining between them. CDR3 protein: CASSRGGGSLGTDTQYF. CDR3 DNA: TGCGCCAGCAGCCGCGGCGGGGGCAGTCTCGGCACAGATACGCAGTATTTT.

CDR3 protein: CASTSAETYEQYF. The CDR3 region has the DNA TGTGCCAGCACGAGCGCAGAGACCTACGAGCAGTACTTC. The J gene is TRBJ2-7, the V gene TRBV6-6; no definite D call. The germline V and J ends were trimmed by 7 bases and 2 bases, with 12 bases remaining between them. The germline V gene has CDR1 MNHNY and CDR2 SVGAGI (reference sequence). CDR3 length: 13 residues.

The chain is built from TRBV28 and TRBJ1-6, with 10 bases matching TRBD1. CDR3 length: 16 amino acids. V lost 3 bases and J lost 2; bases outside the gene matches: 1. The germline V gene encodes CDR1 MDHEN and CDR2 SYDVKM. For the CDR3, the DNA is TGTGCCAGCAGTTTGGGGACAGGGGCCTATAATTCACCCCTCCACTTT. Its translation is CASSLGTGAYNSPLHF.

This clone has only a few counts. The chain has TRBV3-1 (or the pseudogene TRBV3-2) and TRBJ1-5, with TRBD1 as a possible D gene (6 bases). Per germline, CDR1 LGHDT and CDR2 YNNKEL (reference sequence). The V end was cut by 0 bases, the J end by 2 bases, with 11 bases between. The CDR3 totals 16 residues. The CDR3 here is CASSQDGGARNQPQHF. CDR3 DNA sequence: TGTGCCAGCAGCCAAGATGGGGGGGCTCGCAATCAGCCCCAGCATTTT.

In DNA, the CDR3 is TGTGCCATCAGCCTAGCGACAGACTCCTACGAGCAGTACTTC. This codes for CAISLATDSYEQYF. The chain employs TRBV10-3 and TRBJ2-7; D is possibly TRBD2 (6 bases). There are 14 residues in the CDR3. CDR1 ENHRY and CDR2 SYGVKD come from the germline V gene. Trimming stripped 6 bases from V and 0 bases from J, with 12 bases between.

This clone has only one observation. V gene TRBV12-5 combines with J gene TRBJ2-2, with TRBD2 matching 7 bases. Per the germline V gene, CDR1 is LGHNT and CDR2 is FRNRAP. Germline trimming cut 7 bases from V and 5 bases from J; bases unmatched to any gene: 10. The CDR3 has 15 residues. The CDR3 region has the DNA TGTGCTAGTGCTCAGGGCGGGAGAGCTACCGGGGAGCTGTTTTTT. It encodes CASAQGGRATGELFF.

This clone appeared a few times. At the DNA level, this CDR3 is encoded by other sequences in the same sample as well. The gene calls are TRBV28 and TRBJ2-2; perhaps TRBD2 as D (5 bases). CDR3 size: 12 residues. Germline V gives CDR1 MDHEN, CDR2 SYDVKM. Deletions cut 2 bases from V and 7 bases from J, with 5 bases between. The CDR3 DNA sequence: TGTGCCAGCAGTTTAGAGGGCGGGGAGCTGTTTTTT. Its translation: CASSLEGGELFF. The full variable domain, its missing parts supplied by reference TRBV28 and TRBJ2-2, is DVKVTQSSRYLVKRTGEKVFLECVQDMDHENMFWYRQDPGLGLRLIYFSYDVKMKEKGDIPEGYSVSREKKERFSLILESASTNQTSMYLCASSLEGGELFFGEGSRLTVL.

V usage is TRBV9 and J usage is TRBJ2-2, with no clear D. The CDR3 has 15 residues. Trimming pared 0 bases from V and 3 bases from J, leaving 9 bases between. Looked up from germline, CDR1 is SGDLS and CDR2 is YYNGEE. CDR3 nucleotides: TGTGCCAGCAGCGTAGCGGGTGCCTACACCGGGGAGCTGTTTTTT. Its protein is CASSVAGAYTGELFF. Supplemented by reference TRBV9 and TRBJ2-2, the full variable domain reads DSGVTQTPKHLITATGQRVTLRCSPRSGDLSVYWYQQSLDQGLQFLIQYYNGEERAKGNILERFSAQQFPDLHSELNLSSLELGDSALYFCASSVAGAYTGELFFGEGSRLTVL.

The rearrangement uses TRBV28 and TRBJ2-7, with D tentatively TRBD2 (5 bases). Germline V gives CDR1 MDHEN, CDR2 SYDVKM. CDR3 length equals 16 residues. V gave up 4 bases and J gave up 0 bases, with 16 bases separating them. CDR3 region: CASSSNGIPSSYEQYF. The CDR3 DNA sequence: TGTGCCAGCAGTTCAAACGGGATTCCGAGCTCCTACGAGCAGTACTTC.

This clone was observed a few times. CDR3 in DNA: TGTGCCAGCAGCCTCCTCAGCGGGAGGTCCTACAATGAGCAGTTCTTC. This sequence encodes CASSLLSGRSYNEQFF. The chain uses TRBV7-6 and TRBJ2-1; 9 bases align to TRBD2. Germline V lookup: CDR1 SGHVS, CDR2 FNYEAQ. The length of the CDR3 is 16 residues. The ends lost 5 bases at V and 1 base at J; junction bases unmatched: 6.

The rearrangement joins TRBV10-3 to TRBJ1-3; D is unresolved. This CDR3 comprises 14 residues. Germline V gives CDR1 ENHRY, CDR2 SYGVKD. V was cut by 10 bases and J by 0 bases, with 13 bases left in between. The CDR3 spells CATRADFSGNTIYF. The CDR3 nucleotides are TGTGCCACCCGAGCTGACTTCTCTGGAAACACCATATATTTT.

This chain connects TRBV10-2 to TRBJ2-3; 10 bases map to TRBD2. The CDR3 consists of 14 residues. CDR1 is WSHSY and CDR2 is SAAADI in the germline V gene. V shed 5 bases, J shed 7 bases, and the junction held 6 bases outside the gene matches. CDR3 bases: TGCGCCAGCAGTTACCTAGCGGGAGAGAATACGCAGTATTTT. Amino acid sequence: CASSYLAGENTQYF.

The chain joins TRBV7-6 to TRBJ2-5, with D perhaps TRBD2 (5 bases). The CDR3 is made up of 13 amino acids. The V end lost 5 bases, the J end lost 6 bases, and 13 bases lay between the germline ends. Germline V CDR1 and CDR2: SGHVS, FNYEAQ. The CDR3: CASSPTGIQTQYF. CDR3 coding DNA: TGTGCCAGCAGCCCAACGGGAATCCAGACCCAGTACTTC.

V and J are TRBV9 and TRBJ2-5; TRBD2 agrees at 10 bases. Germline CDR1 SGDLS, CDR2 YYNGEE. J lost 5 bases, V lost 4 bases, and 11 bases had no gene match. This CDR3 is 16 amino acids long. CDR3: CASSPPSGRAGETQYF. The CDR3 region has the DNA TGTGCCAGCAGCCCCCCGAGCGGGAGGGCAGGGGAGACCCAGTACTTC.

The V and J genes are TRBV25-1 and TRBJ2-7; a weak D match, TRBD2 (6 bases). The CDR3 totals 15 residues. Germline V gene sequence: CDR1 MGHDK, CDR2 SYGVNS. Trimming removed 3 bases from V and 0 bases from J, with 12 bases in between. CDR3 in DNA: TGTGCCAGCAGTGAGGGGGGTGGGAGCTCCTACGAGCAGTACTTC. Its translation: CASSEGGGSSYEQYF.

This clone turned up a few times. The chain has TRBV24-1 and TRBJ1-5; D remains ambiguous. Trimming took 4 bases from V and 2 from J, leaving 8 bases between them. CDR3 length equals 14 residues. The germline V gene has CDR1 KGHDR and CDR2 SFDVKD. The DNA for the CDR3 is TGTGCCACCAGTGAGGGGAGCCGCAATCAGCCCCAGCATTTT. This translates into CATSEGSRNQPQHF.

This clone came up a few times. The chain uses TRBV7-2 and TRBJ1-4; no clear D gene. Germline V lookup: CDR1 SGHTA, CDR2 FQGNSA. CDR3 length equals 15 residues. Trimming stripped 0 bases from V and 8 bases from J, with 13 bases between. The CDR3 DNA reads TGTGCCAGCAGCTTAGCGCCGGGCAGCGGGGAAAAACTGTTTTTT. Residues: CASSLAPGSGEKLFF.

This clone was detected only a few times. V is TRBV12-1 and J is TRBJ2-2; the D call of TRBD2 is as the table states it, not checked on the DNA. TRBV12-1 is a pseudogene segment. This CDR3 region has 17 residues. CDR3 in amino acids: CASSFGLAPFDTGELFF. CDR3 sequence (DNA): TGTGCCAGCAGCTTTGGGCTAGCGCCATTCGACACCGGGGAGCTGTTTTTT.